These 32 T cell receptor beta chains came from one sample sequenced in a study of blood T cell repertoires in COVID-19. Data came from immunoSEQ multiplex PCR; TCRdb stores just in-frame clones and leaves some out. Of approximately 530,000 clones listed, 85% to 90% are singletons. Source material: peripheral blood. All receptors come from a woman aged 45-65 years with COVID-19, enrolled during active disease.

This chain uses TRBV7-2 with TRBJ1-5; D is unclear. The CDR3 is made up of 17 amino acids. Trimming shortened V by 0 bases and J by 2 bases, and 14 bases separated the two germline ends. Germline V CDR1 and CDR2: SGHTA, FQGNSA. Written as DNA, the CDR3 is TGTGCCAGCAGCTTAGCGGCCGGCTTGAGGGGCAATCAGCCCCAGCATTTT. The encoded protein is CASSLAAGLRGNQPQHF.

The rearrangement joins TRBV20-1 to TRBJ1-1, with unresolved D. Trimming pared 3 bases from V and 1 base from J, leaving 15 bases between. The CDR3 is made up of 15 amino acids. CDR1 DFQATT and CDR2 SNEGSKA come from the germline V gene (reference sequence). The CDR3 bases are TGCAGTGCTAGTAGAGCTAGTCTGCCGAACACTGAAGCTTTCTTT. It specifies CSASRASLPNTEAFF.

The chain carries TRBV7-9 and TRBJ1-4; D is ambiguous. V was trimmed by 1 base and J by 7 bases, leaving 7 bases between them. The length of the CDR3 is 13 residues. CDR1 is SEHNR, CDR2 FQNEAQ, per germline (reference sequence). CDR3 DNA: TGTGCCAGCAGCTTAGTACTTGGTGAAAAACTGTTTTTT. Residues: CASSLVLGEKLFF.

The CDR3 DNA reads TGCGCCAGCAGCGCCCAAGGGGGATCCACCCGCACCGGGGAGCTGTTTTTT. It encodes CASSAQGGSTRTGELFF. The rearrangement links TRBV5-1 to TRBJ2-2; D is possibly TRBD1 (6 bases). This CDR3 spans 17 amino acids. V was shortened by 4 bases and J by 4 bases, with 20 bases between the two germline ends. CDR1 SGHRS and CDR2 YFSETQ come from the germline V gene.

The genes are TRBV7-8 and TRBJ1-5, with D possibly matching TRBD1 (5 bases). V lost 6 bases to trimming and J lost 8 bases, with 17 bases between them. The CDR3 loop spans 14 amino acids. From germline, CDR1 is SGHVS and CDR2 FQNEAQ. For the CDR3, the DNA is TGTGCCAGCAGGGCGGGGGAGGTTGGGGAGCCCCAGCATTTT. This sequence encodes CASRAGEVGEPQHF.

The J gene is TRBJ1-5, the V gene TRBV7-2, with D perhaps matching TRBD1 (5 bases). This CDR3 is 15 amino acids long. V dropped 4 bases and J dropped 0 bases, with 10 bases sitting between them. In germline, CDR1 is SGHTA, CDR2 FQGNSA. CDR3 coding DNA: TGTGCCAGCAGCTCTGACAGTACTAGCAATCAGCCCCAGCATTTT. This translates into CASSSDSTSNQPQHF.

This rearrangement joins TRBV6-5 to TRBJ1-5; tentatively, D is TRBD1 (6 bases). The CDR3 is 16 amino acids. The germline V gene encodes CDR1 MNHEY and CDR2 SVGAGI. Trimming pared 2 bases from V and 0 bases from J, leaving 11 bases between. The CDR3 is CASSYLGQLSNQPQHF. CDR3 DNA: TGTGCCAGCAGTTACCTCGGACAGCTTAGCAATCAGCCCCAGCATTTT.

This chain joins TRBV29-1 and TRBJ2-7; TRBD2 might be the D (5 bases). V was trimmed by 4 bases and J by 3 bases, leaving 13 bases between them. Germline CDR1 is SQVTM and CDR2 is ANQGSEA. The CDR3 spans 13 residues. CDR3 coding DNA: TGCAGCGTTGTAACGGGATTAAGCTACGAGCAGTACTTC. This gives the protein CSVVTGLSYEQYF.

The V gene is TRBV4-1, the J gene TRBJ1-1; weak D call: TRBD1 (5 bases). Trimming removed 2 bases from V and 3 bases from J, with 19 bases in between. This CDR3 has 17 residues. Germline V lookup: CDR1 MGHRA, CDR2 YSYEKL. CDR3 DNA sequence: TGCGCCAGCAGCCAAATTATCAGGGTTCGGTCGGACACTGAAGCTTTCTTT. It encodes CASSQIIRVRSDTEAFF.

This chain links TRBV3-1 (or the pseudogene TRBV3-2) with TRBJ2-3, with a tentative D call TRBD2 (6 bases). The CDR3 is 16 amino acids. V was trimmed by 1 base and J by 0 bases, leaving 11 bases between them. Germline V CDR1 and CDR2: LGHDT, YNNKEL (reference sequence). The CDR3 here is CASSQVSGPSTDTQYF. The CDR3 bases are TGTGCCAGCAGCCAAGTAAGCGGGCCGAGCACAGATACGCAGTATTTT.

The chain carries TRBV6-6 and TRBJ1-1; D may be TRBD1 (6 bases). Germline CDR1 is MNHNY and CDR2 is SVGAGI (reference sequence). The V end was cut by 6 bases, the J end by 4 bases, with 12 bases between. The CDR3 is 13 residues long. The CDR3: CASRATGPTEAFF. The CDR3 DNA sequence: TGTGCCAGCAGGGCTACAGGGCCCACTGAAGCTTTCTTT.

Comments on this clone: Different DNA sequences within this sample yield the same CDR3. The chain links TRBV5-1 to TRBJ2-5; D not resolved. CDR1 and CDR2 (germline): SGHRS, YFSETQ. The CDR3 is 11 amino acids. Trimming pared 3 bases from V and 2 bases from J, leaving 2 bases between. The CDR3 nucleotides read TGCGCCAGCAGCTCACAAGAGACCCAGTACTTC. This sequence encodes CASSSQETQYF.

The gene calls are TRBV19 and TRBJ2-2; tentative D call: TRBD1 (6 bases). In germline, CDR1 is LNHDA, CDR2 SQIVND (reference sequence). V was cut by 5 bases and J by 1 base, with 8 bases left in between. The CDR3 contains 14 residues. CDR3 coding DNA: TGTGCCAGTAGTGAGGGGGTGAACACCGGGGAGCTGTTTTTT. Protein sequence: CASSEGVNTGELFF.

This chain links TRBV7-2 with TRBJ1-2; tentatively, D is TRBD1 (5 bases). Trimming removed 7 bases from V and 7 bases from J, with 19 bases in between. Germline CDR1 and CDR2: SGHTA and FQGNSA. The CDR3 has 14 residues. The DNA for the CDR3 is TGTGCCAGCACCCCCGGTGCGGGGCCCAGTGGCTACACCTTC. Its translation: CASTPGAGPSGYTF.

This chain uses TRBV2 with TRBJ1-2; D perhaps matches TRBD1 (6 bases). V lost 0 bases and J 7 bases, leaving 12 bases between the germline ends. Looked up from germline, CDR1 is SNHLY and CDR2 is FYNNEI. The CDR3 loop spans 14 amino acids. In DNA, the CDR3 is TGTGCCAGCAGTGAAGCGGCGGGGGCGGGTGGCTACACCTTC. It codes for CASSEAAGAGGYTF.

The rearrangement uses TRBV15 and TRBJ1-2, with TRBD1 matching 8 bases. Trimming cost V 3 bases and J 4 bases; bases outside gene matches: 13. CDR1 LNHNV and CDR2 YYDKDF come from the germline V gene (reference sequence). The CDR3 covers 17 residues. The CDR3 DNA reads TGTGCCACCAGCAGCAACTTCGGACAGGGAGGATTCTATGGCTACACCTTC. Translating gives CATSSNFGQGGFYGYTF.

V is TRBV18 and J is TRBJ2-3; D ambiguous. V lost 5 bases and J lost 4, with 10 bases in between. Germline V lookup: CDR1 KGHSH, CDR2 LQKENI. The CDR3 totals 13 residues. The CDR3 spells CASSTILSDTQYF. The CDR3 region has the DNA TGTGCCAGCTCAACTATCTTATCAGATACGCAGTATTTT.

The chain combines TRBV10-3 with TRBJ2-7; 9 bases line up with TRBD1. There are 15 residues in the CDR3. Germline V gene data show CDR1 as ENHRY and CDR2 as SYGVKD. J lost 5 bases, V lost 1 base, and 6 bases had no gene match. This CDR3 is CAISEWDRDANEQYF. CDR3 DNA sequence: TGTGCCATCAGTGAGTGGGACAGGGACGCCAACGAGCAGTACTTC.

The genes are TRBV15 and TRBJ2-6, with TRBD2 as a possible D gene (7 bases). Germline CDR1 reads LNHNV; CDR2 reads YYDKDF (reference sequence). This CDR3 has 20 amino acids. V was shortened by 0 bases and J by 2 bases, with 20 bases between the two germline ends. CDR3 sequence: CATSRDPVSGGAAGANVLTF. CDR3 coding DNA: TGTGCCACCAGCAGAGATCCAGTTAGTGGGGGGGCCGCTGGGGCCAACGTCCTGACTTTC.

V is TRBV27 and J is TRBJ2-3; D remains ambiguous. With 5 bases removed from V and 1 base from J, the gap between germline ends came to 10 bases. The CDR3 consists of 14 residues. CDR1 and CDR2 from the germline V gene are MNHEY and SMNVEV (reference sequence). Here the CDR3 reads CASSPQAGTDTQYF. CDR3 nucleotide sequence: TGTGCCAGCAGTCCCCAAGCTGGCACAGATACGCAGTATTTT.

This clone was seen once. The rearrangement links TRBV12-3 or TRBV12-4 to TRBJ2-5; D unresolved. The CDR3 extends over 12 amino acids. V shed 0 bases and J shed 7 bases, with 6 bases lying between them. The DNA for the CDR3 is TGTGCCAGCAGTTTAGCCTCGTCGACCCAGTACTTC. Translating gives CASSLASSTQYF.

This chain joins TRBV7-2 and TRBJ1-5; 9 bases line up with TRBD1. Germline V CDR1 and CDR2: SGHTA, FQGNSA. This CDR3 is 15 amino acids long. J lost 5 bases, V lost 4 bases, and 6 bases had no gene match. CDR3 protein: CASSSRWTGDQPQHF. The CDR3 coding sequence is TGTGCCAGCAGCTCCAGGTGGACAGGGGATCAGCCCCAGCATTTT.

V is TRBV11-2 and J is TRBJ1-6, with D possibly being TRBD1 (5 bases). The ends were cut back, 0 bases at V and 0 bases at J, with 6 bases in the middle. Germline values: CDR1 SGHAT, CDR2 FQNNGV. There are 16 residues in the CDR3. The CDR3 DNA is TGTGCCAGCAGCTTAGACGGGGGCTCCTATAATTCACCCCTCCACTTT. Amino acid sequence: CASSLDGGSYNSPLHF.

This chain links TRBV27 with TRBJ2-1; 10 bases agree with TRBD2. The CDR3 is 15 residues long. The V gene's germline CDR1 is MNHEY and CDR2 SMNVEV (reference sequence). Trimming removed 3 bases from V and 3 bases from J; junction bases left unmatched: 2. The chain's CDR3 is CASSLTSGLYNEQFF. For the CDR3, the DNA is TGTGCCAGCAGTTTGACTAGCGGGCTCTACAATGAGCAGTTCTTC.

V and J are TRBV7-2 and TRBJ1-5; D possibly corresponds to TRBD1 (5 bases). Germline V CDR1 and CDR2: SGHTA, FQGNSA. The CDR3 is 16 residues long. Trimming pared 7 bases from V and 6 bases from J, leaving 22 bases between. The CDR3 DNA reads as TGTGCCAGCACCTCTGCCGCGGGGCTTCAGTTTCAGCCCCAGCATTTT. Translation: CASTSAAGLQFQPQHF.

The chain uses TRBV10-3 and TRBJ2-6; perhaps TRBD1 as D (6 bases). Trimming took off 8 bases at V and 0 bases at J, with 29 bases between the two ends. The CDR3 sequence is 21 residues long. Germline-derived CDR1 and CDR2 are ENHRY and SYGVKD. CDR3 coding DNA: TGTGCCATCCCGGCCCAGGGGTCCACTACTTCGTATTTCTCTGGGGCCAACGTCCTGACTTTC. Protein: CAIPAQGSTTSYFSGANVLTF.

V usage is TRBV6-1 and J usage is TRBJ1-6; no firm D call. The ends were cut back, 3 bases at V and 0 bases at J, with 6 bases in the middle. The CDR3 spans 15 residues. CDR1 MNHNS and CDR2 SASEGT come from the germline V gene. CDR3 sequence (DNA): TGTGCCAGCAGTGAGGCCAGCTCCTATAATTCACCCCTCCACTTT. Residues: CASSEASSYNSPLHF.

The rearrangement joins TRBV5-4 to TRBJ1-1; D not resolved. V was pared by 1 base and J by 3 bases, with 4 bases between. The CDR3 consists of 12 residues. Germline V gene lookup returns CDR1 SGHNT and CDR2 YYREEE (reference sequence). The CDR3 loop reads CASSLSDTEAFF. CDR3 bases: TGTGCCAGCAGCTTGTCGGACACTGAAGCTTTCTTT.

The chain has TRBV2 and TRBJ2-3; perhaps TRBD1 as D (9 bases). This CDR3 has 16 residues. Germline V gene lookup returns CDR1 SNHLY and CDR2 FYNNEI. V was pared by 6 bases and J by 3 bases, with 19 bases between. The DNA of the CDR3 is TGTGCCAGCAGCCTTACAGGGGGCGGGGGGACAGATACGCAGTATTTT. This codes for CASSLTGGGGTDTQYF. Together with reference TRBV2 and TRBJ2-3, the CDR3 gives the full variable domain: EPEVTQTPSHQVTQMGQEVILRCVPISNHLYFYWYRQILGQKVEFLVSFYNNEISEKSEIFDDQFSVERPDGSNFTLKIRSTKLEDSAMYFCASSLTGGGGTDTQYFGPGTRLTVL.

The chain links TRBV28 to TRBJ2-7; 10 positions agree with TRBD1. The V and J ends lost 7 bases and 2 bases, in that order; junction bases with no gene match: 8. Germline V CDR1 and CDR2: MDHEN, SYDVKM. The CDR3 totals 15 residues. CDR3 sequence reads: CASTGTGDETYEQYF. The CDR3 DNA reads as TGTGCCAGCACCGGGACAGGGGACGAAACCTACGAGCAGTACTTC.

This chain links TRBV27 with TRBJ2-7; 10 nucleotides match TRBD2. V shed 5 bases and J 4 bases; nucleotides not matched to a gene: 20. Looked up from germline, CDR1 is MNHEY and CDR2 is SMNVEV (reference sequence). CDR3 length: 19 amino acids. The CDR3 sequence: CASSRSVLAGANSNYEQYF. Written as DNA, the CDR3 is TGTGCCAGCAGTAGGTCGGTCCTAGCGGGGGCCAACAGCAATTACGAGCAGTACTTC.

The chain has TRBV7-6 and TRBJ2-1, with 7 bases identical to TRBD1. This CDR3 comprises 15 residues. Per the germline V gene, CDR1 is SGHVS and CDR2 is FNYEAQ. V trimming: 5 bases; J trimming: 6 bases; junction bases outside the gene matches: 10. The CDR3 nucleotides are TGTGCCAGCAGCCCCCGACAGGGATTCGCCAATGAGCAGTTCTTC. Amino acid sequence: CASSPRQGFANEQFF.